Listed below are T cell receptor beta chains from one sample, sequenced in a study of shared clonotypes between healthy human individuals. Sequenced by immunoSEQ multiplex PCR; TCRdb stores in-frame clones only, minus some. There are some 1,400,000 clones in the sample; 95% to 97% occur only once, and about 1.2% lies in the top ten. Sequences were obtained from naive CD4+ T cells sorted from blood. These receptors all come from a man aged 25-45 years in good health. CDR3s include the opening cysteine and the closing phenylalanine or tryptophan. D genes are given only for firm matches. Expanded clones are given a class, and other clones once, few, many or no size at all.

TRBV18	.	TRBJ2-1	.	CASSPPSSNEQFF	TGTGCCAGCTCACCACCGTCTTCCAATGAGCAGTTCTTC
TRBV5-1	few	TRBJ2-7	.	CASSAGTEVSYEQYF	TGCGCCAGCAGCGCCGGGACGGAGGTTTCCTACGAGCAGTACTTC
TRBV7-2	.	TRBJ2-1	.	CASSLARDYNEQFF	TGTGCCAGCAGCTTAGCTAGGGATTACAATGAGCAGTTCTTC
TRBV9	.	TRBJ2-1	.	CASSVALRTSYNEQFF	TGTGCCAGCAGCGTAGCACTTAGAACCTCCTACAATGAGCAGTTCTTC
TRBV5-1	.	TRBJ2-3	.	CASSLTRPDTQYF	TGCGCCAGCAGCTTGACTAGACCAGATACGCAGTATTTT
TRBV7-4	.	TRBJ2-7	TRBD2	CASSLRGTRESTYEQYF	TGTGCCAGCAGCTTAAGGGGAACGCGGGAGAGTACCTACGAGCAGTACTTC
TRBV5-1	.	TRBJ2-7	.	CASSLTKFSYEQYF	TGCGCCAGCAGCTTGACGAAATTCTCCTACGAGCAGTACTTC
TRBV9	.	TRBJ2-3	TRBD2	CASSLAGGETDTQYF	TGTGCCAGCAGCCTAGCGGGAGGGGAAACAGATACGCAGTATTTT
TRBV5-4	.	TRBJ2-7	.	CASSLGPTRWQYF	TGTGCCAGCAGCTTGGGACCCACTAGATGGCAGTACTTC
TRBV30	.	TRBJ1-3	.	CAWSAITEEDTIYF	TGTGCCTGGAGTGCCATCACTGAGGAGGACACCATATATTTT
TRBV5-1	.	TRBJ2-3	TRBD2	CASSLGSGIDTQYF	TGCGCCAGCAGCTTAGGAAGCGGGATAGATACGCAGTATTTT
TRBV5-1	.	TRBJ2-2	.	CASGDQFFTGELFF	TGCGCCAGCGGAGACCAATTCTTCACCGGGGAGCTGTTTTTT
TRBV6-6	.	TRBJ2-7	TRBD1	CASAWTGEDYEQYF	TGTGCCAGCGCTTGGACAGGGGAGGACTACGAGCAGTACTTC
TRBV29-1	.	TRBJ2-2	.	CSVLTATGYTGELFF	TGCAGCGTCCTCACGGCGACAGGTTACACCGGGGAGCTGTTTTTT
TRBV9	.	TRBJ2-6	.	CASSVGPSGANVLTF	TGTGCCAGCAGCGTAGGGCCCTCTGGGGCCAACGTCCTGACTTTC
TRBV2	once	TRBJ2-1	TRBD1	CASSEFQGQGYNEQFF	TGTGCCAGCAGTGAGTTTCAGGGACAGGGATACAATGAGCAGTTCTTC
TRBV11-3	.	TRBJ1-1	TRBD1	CASSFGGTGNTEAFF	TGTGCCAGCAGCTTTGGGGGGACAGGGAACACTGAAGCTTTCTTT
TRBV4-1	.	TRBJ1-3	TRBD1	CASSLLFRDRVLLSGNTIYF	TGCGCCAGCAGCCTATTGTTCCGGGACAGGGTGCTACTCTCCGGAAACACCATATATTTT
TRBV7-2	once	TRBJ2-3	.	CASSPSGDTQYF	TGTGCCAGCAGCCCGTCGGGAGATACGCAGTATTTT
TRBV10-1	.	TRBJ1-2	.	CASSETGWSIGYTF	TGCGCCAGCAGTGAGACAGGGTGGAGTATTGGCTACACCTTC
TRBV25-1	.	TRBJ2-5	.	CASSDAPGRADETQYF	TGTGCCAGCAGTGATGCCCCAGGCAGGGCCGATGAGACCCAGTACTTC
TRBV10-2	.	TRBJ2-7	TRBD1	CASTEVGTGVGEQYF	TGCGCCAGCACCGAGGTCGGGACAGGGGTGGGCGAGCAGTACTTC
TRBV29-1	.	TRBJ2-5	.	CSVEDRGFPQETQYF	TGCAGCGTTGAAGATCGGGGGTTCCCCCAAGAGACCCAGTACTTC
TRBV30	.	TRBJ2-7	TRBD1	CAWSQGVLRYF	TGTGCCTGGAGTCAGGGGGTGTTACGGTACTTC
TRBV7-9	.	TRBJ2-1	TRBD1	CASSLRDRGLDEQFF	TGTGCCAGCAGCTTACGGGACAGGGGGCTCGATGAGCAGTTCTTC
TRBV5-4	.	TRBJ2-2	.	CASSRGGENTGELFF	TGTGCCAGCAGCAGGGGTGGAGAGAACACCGGGGAGCTGTTTTTT
TRBV7-6	.	TRBJ2-3	TRBD1	CASSLGTGGADTQYF	TGTGCCAGCAGCTTAGGGACAGGGGGCGCCGATACGCAGTATTTT
TRBV9	.	TRBJ2-2	TRBD2	CASSAPPQREGTGELFF	TGTGCCAGCAGCGCCCCTCCCCAGCGGGAGGGCACCGGGGAGCTGTTTTTT
TRBV18	.	TRBJ1-4	.	CASSLSGTNEKLFF	TGTGCCAGCTCATTGTCGGGGACTAATGAAAAACTGTTTTTT
TRBV11-2	.	TRBJ2-7	TRBD1	CASLWRQGSSEQYF	TGTGCCAGCCTTTGGAGACAGGGGTCATCCGAGCAGTACTTC
TRBV19	few	TRBJ1-2	.	CASSTNPGGDGYTF	TGTGCCAGTAGTACGAATCCTGGAGGGGATGGCTACACCTTC
TRBV6-1	.	TRBJ1-1	TRBD1	CASSIYRDRGTEAFF	TGTGCCAGCAGTATCTACCGAGACAGGGGCACTGAAGCTTTCTTT
TRBV6-5	.	TRBJ1-1	.	CASSYSQRGREAFF	TGTGCCAGCAGTTATTCACAGAGGGGTCGGGAAGCTTTCTTT
TRBV25-1	.	TRBJ1-1	.	CASSTMNTEAFF	TGTGCCAGCAGCACGATGAACACTGAAGCTTTCTTT
TRBV9	.	TRBJ2-2	TRBD2	CASSVVAGGTGELFF	TGTGCCAGCAGCGTAGTTGCGGGAGGCACCGGGGAGCTGTTTTTT
TRBV6-5	once	TRBJ2-1	.	CASSYLGGTNNEQFF	TGTGCCAGCAGTTACCTCGGCGGGACGAACAATGAGCAGTTCTTC
TRBV9	once	TRBJ2-7	.	CASSARVGGYEQYF	TGTGCCAGCAGCGCCCGGGTGGGGGGCTACGAGCAGTACTTC
TRBV2	.	TRBJ2-1	TRBD1	CASTLTGSLPYNEQFF	TGTGCCAGCACTCTGACAGGGTCCCTACCCTACAATGAGCAGTTCTTC